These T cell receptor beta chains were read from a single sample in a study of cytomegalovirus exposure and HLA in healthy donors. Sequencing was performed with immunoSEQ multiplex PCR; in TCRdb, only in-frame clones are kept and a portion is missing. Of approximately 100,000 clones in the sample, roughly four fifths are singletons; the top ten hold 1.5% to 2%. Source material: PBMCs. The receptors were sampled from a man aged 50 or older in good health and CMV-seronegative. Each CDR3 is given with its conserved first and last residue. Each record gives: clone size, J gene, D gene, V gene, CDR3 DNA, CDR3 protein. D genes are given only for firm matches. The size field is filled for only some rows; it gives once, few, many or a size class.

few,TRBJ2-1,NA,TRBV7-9,TGTGCCAGCGGGCATGAGCAGTTCTTC,CASGHEQFF
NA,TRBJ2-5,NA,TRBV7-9,TGTGCCAGCAGCCGCCCCGACAAACAAGAGACCCAGTACTTC,CASSRPDKQETQYF
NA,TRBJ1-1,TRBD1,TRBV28,TGTGCCAGCAGGCCAGGGGGGAACACTGAAGCTTTCTTT,CASRPGGNTEAFF
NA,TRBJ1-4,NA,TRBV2,TGTGCCAGCAGGGTACAGGATATGGCAAAACTGTTTTTT,CASRVQDMAKLFF
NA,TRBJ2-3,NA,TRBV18,TGTGCCAGCTCCCAGTCAGGGGCAGCTAGCACAGATACGCAGTATTTT,CASSQSGAASTDTQYF
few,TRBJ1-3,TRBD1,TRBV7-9,TGTGCCAGCAGCCCGGGACAGGGTGCTGGAAACACCATATATTTT,CASSPGQGAGNTIYF
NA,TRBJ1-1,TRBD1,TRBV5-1,TGCGCCAGCATAGGGACCGGGACAGGGTCATCAGCTTTCTTT,CASIGTGTGSSAFF
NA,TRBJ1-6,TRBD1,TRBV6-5,TGTGCCAGCAGGCCAACAGGGGGCGGTTCACCCCTCCACTTT,CASRPTGGGSPLHF
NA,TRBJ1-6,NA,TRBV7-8,TGTGCCAGCAGCTTAGCGCCGGGAAATTCACCCCTCCACTTT,CASSLAPGNSPLHF
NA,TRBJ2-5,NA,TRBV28,TGTGCCAGCCGCCAGATTATGGTAGAGACCCAGTACTTC,CASRQIMVETQYF
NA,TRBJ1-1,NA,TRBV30,TGTGCCTGGAGTGTTGGGAGGAACACTGAAGCTTTCTTT,CAWSVGRNTEAFF
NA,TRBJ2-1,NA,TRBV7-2,TGTGCCAGCAGCTTAGCGGGTACCAGGTATGAGCAGTTCTTC,CASSLAGTRYEQFF
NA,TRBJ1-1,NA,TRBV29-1,TGCAGCGTTGAAGTTTGGGGCCAAGGGAACACTGAAGCTTTCTTT,CSVEVWGQGNTEAFF
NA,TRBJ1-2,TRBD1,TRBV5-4,TGTGCCAGCAGGCCCAGGGGGGTTTTGGATGGCTACACCTTC,CASRPRGVLDGYTF
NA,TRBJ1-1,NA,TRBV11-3,TGTGCCAGCAGCCTTTGGGCTAACACTGAAGCTTTCTTT,CASSLWANTEAFF
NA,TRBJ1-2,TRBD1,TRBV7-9,TGTGCCAGCAGCTTAGACAGGGGGCACGGCTACACCTTC,CASSLDRGHGYTF
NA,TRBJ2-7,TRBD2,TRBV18,TGTGCCAGCTCACCCGTCCCGCCAGGAGCGGGGTACGAGCAGTACTTC,CASSPVPPGAGYEQYF
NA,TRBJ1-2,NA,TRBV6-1,TGTGCCAACGGGGGTGGAGGTTCCCGTGGCTACACCTTC,CANGGGGSRGYTF
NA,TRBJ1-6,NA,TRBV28,TGTGCCAGCACCCTTCGGAGCTCCTATAATTCACCCCTCCACTTT,CASTLRSSYNSPLHF
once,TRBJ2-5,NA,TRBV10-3,TGTGCCATCAGTGAGTCGTCTGCGACAGGTGAAGAGACCCAGTACTTC,CAISESSATGEETQYF
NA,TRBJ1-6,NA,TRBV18,TGTGCCAGCTCACCCGGGAGGGCGGCCGACTATAATTCACCCCTCCACTTT,CASSPGRAADYNSPLHF
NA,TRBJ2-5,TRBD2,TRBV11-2,TGTGCCAGCAGCCCTGATAGCGGGGGGGCAAGAGAGACCCAGTACTTC,CASSPDSGGARETQYF
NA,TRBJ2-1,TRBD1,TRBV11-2,TGTGCCAGCAGCCCAAGGACAGGGCCCAATGAGCAGTTCTTC,CASSPRTGPNEQFF
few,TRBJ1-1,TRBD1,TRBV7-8,TGTGCCAGCAGCTTTAGGACAGGGGGCCCTCAGAACACTGAAGCTTTCTTT,CASSFRTGGPQNTEAFF
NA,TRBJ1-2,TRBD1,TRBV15,TGTGCCACCAGCATGCGACAGGGCCACTCCTATGGCTACACCTTC,CATSMRQGHSYGYTF
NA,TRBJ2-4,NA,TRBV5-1,TGCGCCAGCAGCATACCGACAGAAAACAAAAACATTCAGTACTTC,CASSIPTENKNIQYF
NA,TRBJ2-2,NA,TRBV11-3,TGTGCCAGCAGCCCGAGGACCGGGGAGCTGTTTTTT,CASSPRTGELFF
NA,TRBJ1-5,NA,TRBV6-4,TGTGCCAGCAGTGGGGAGGTCAATCAGCCCCAGCATTTT,CASSGEVNQPQHF
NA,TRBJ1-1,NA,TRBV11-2,TGTGCCAGCAGCTTGGCCAGCAGGGAAGCTTTCTTT,CASSLASREAFF
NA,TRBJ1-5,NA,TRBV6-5,TGTGCCAGCAGCCCCGACAGCTTCTATCAGCCCCAGCATTTT,CASSPDSFYQPQHF
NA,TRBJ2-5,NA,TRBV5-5,TGTGCCAGCACCCGCCCGGGTCAAGAGACCCAGTACTTC,CASTRPGQETQYF
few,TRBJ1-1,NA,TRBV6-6,TGTGCCAGCAGTTACGACAGGCGGAACACTGAAGCTTTCTTT,CASSYDRRNTEAFF
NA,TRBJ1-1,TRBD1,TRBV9,TGTGCCAGCAGCGTAGCGGGACAGGGGATGAACACTGAAGCTTTCTTT,CASSVAGQGMNTEAFF
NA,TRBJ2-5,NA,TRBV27,TGTGCCAGCAGAAGACTATCCCAAGAGACCCAGTACTTC,CASRRLSQETQYF
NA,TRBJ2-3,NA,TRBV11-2,TGTGCCAGCAGCTCACAGGGAATTACGCAGTATTTT,CASSSQGITQYF
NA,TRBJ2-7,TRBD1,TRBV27,TGTGCCAGCAGTCGGACAGGACGAGGTGGTTCCTACGAGCAGTACTTC,CASSRTGRGGSYEQYF
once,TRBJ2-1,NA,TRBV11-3,TGTGCCAGCAGCTTACGGTGGAATGAGCAGTTCTTC,CASSLRWNEQFF
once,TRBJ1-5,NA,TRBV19,TGTGCCAGTAGTCCGACAGGTGAGGGCAATCAGCCCCAGCATTTT,CASSPTGEGNQPQHF
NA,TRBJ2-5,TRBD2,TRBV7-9,TGTTCCAGCAGCTCGCTTCCGGGACTAGCTGAAGAGACCCAGTACTTC,CSSSSLPGLAEETQYF
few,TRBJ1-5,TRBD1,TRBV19,TGTGCCAGTAGTATAGAGGACAGGGGATTTCAGCCCCAGCATTTT,CASSIEDRGFQPQHF
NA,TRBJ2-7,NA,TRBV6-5,TGTGCCAGCAGAAAGACAGTAGCCTACGAGCAGTACTTC,CASRKTVAYEQYF
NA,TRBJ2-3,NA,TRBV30,TGTGCCTGGAGTGTACAAAGCCCAGGCTCTAGCACAGATACGCAGTATTTT,CAWSVQSPGSSTDTQYF
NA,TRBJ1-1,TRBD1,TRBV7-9,TGTGCCAGCAGCTCTTGGGACAGAAACACTGAAGCTTTCTTT,CASSSWDRNTEAFF
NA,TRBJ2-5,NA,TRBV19,TGTGCCAGTAGCGCGAGTGAGGGCCAAGAGACCCAGTACTTC,CASSASEGQETQYF
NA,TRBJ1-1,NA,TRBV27,TGTGCCAGCAGTTATGTGGGGGGGAACACTGAAGCTTTCTTT,CASSYVGGNTEAFF
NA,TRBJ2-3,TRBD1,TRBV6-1,TGTGCCAGCAGTGAGGGACAGGGGGCAGATACGCAGTATTTT,CASSEGQGADTQYF
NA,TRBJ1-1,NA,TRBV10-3,TGTGCCATCGGGGAGGTAAAGGCCACTGAAGCTTTCTTT,CAIGEVKATEAFF
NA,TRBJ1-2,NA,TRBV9,TGTGCCAGCAGCGTAGTTGACAGCAGACTAGCTAACTATGGCTACACCTTC,CASSVVDSRLANYGYTF
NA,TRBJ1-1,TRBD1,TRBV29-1,TGCAGCGTTGGGGGGACAGTAATGAACACTGAAGCTTTCTTT,CSVGGTVMNTEAFF
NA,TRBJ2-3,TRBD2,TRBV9,TGTGCCAGCAGCGTAGCTGGGAGCGGGGGGCTCCCCCAAAGGCAGTATTTT,CASSVAGSGGLPQRQYF
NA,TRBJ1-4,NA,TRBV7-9,TGTTCCAGCAGCTTAGGGTCGAGCGATTTCGGTGAAAAACTGTTTTTT,CSSSLGSSDFGEKLFF
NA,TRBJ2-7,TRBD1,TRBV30,TGTGCCTGGAGTCCACAGGGGGTACGGCACGAGCAGTACTTC,CAWSPQGVRHEQYF
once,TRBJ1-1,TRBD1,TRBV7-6,TGTGCCAGCAGCTTAGACAGACAGGGAGGAACTGAAGCTTTCTTT,CASSLDRQGGTEAFF
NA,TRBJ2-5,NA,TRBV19,TGTGCCAGTAGTACCAGCCCAGCGGCCCAAGAGACCCAGTACTTC,CASSTSPAAQETQYF
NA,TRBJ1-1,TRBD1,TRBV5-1,TGCGCCAGCAGCTTGGGGGGACAGGTTGGTGAAGCTTTCTTT,CASSLGGQVGEAFF
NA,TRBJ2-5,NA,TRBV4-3,TGCGCCAAGGGGACTTCTCAAGAGACCCAGTACTTC,CAKGTSQETQYF
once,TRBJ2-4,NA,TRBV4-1,TGCGCCAGCAGCACCACACAGGGAAACATTCAGTACTTC,CASSTTQGNIQYF